This T cell receptor beta chain is from a study of T cells after yellow fever vaccination. This clonotype was recorded many times. The study made its TCR cDNA through 5'RACE template switching. That step introduced a universal primer site along with UMIs. TCRdb used MiXCR to reprocess the 5' RACE reads, holding one entry per CDR3 protein. This table holds over 10,000 distinct CDR3 sequences, about 5.3% found once. Study results and limitations: Booster samples showed a return of most primary-vaccination clones (roughly 96% CD4, approximately 88% CD8).

The CDR3 has 14 residues. The germline V gene encodes CDR1 DFQATT and CDR2 SNEGSKA (reference sequence). Trimming took 5 bases from V and 5 from J, leaving 18 bases between them. This clonotype originated in a man aged 25 to 40 who received the YFV17D yellow fever vaccine. V is TRBV20-1 and J is TRBJ1-1; D is possibly TRBD1 (6 bases). Sequenced here: PBMCs, either bulk or a sorted T-cell subset (CD4+, CD8+, memory, or dextramer-sorted; not recorded which), sampled 45 days after the yellow fever booster vaccination. In DNA form, the CDR3 reads TGCAGTGCTGGGGGGAGTGCAGGGGTGACTGAAGCTTTCTTT. It translates to CSAGGSAGVTEAFF.